Sequencing of this T cell receptor (beta chain) was carried out in a study of ipilimumab plus nivolumab after autologous stem cell transplantation. The CDR3 has 15 amino acids. Germline values: CDR1 SEHNR, CDR2 FQNEAQ (reference sequence). V shed 5 bases, J shed 4 bases, and the junction held 5 bases outside the gene matches. Through week 26, nivolumab 3 mg/kg IV was given weeks 1, 4, 7, 10, then biweekly. Data came from immunoSEQ multiplex PCR; TCRdb stores just in-frame clones and leaves some out. The table has about 17,000 clones, 70% to 85% seen once. The clonotype was recovered from a male donor with diffuse large B-cell lymphoma. The sequences come from PBMCs, collected in a trial of ipilimumab plus nivolumab as post-transplant consolidation. V usage is TRBV7-9 and J usage is TRBJ2-1; 10 bases are shared with TRBD2. CDR3 loop: CASSQRGGGYNEQFF. CDR3 nucleotide sequence: TGTGCCAGCAGCCAGCGGGGGGGCGGGTACAATGAGCAGTTCTTC.